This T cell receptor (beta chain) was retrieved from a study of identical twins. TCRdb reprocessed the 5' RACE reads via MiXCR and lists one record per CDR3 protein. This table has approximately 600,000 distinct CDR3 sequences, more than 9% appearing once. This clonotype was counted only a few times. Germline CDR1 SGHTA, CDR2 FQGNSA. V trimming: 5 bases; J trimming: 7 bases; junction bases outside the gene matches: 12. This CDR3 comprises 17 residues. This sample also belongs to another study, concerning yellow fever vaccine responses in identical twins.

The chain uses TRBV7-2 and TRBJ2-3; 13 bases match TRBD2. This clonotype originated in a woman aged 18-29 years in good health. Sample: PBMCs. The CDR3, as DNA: TGTGCCAGCAGCCCCAGAGGGGAACTAGCGGGAGGGTATACGCAGTATTTT. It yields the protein CASSPRGELAGGYTQYF. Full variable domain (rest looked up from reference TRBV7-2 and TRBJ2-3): GAGVSQSPSNKVTEKGKDVELRCDPISGHTALYWYRQSLGQGLEFLIYFQGNSAPDKSGLPSDRFSAERTGGSVSTLTIQRTQQEDSAVYLCASSPRGELAGGYTQYFGPGTRLTVL.